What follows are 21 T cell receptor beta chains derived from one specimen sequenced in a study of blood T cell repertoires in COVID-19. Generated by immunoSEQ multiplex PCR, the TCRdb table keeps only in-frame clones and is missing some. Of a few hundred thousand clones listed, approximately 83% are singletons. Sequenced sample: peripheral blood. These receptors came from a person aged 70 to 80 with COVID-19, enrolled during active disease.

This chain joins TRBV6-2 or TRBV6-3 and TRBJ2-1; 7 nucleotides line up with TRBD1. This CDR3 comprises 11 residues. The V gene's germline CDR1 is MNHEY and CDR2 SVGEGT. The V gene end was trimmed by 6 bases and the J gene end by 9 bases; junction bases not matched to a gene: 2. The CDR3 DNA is TGTGCCAGCAGCCGGGACAGTGAGCAGTTCTTC. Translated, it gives CASSRDSEQFF.

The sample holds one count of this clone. Here the CDR3 DNA reads TGTGCCAGCAGCAGGGGACAAGAACTTTATGGCTACACCTTC. This gives the protein CASSRGQELYGYTF. The chain recombines TRBV5-6 with TRBJ1-2; weak D call: TRBD1 (6 bases). Per germline, CDR1 SGHDT and CDR2 YYEEEE. The CDR3 loop spans 14 amino acids. V was clipped by 4 bases and J by 5 bases, with 15 bases between them.

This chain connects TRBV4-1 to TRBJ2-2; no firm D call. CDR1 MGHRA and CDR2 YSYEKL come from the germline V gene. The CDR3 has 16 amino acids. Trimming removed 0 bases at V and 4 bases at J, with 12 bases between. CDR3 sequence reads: CASSQEAGPITGELFF. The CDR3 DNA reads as TGCGCCAGCAGCCAAGAGGCTGGGCCGATCACCGGGGAGCTGTTTTTT.

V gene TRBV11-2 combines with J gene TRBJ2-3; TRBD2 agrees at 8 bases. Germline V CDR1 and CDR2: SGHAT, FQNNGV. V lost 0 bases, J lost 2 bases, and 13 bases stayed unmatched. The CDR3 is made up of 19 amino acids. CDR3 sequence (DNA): TGTGCCAGCAGCTTAGATACCAGGATGGCTAGCGGGCACACAGATACGCAGTATTTT. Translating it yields CASSLDTRMASGHTDTQYF.

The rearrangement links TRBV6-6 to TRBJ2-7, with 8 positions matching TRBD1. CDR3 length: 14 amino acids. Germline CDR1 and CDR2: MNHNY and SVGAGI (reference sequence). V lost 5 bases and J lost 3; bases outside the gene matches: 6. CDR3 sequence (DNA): TGTGCCAGCAGTATTGGACAGGGCCTCTACGAGCAGTACTTC. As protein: CASSIGQGLYEQYF.

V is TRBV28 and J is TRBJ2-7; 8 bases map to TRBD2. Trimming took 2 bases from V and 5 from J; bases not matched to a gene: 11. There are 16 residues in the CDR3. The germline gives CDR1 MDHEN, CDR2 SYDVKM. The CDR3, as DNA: TGTGCCAGCAGTTTACCCGTAGCGGGAACTCTCCACGAGCAGTACTTC. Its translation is CASSLPVAGTLHEQYF.

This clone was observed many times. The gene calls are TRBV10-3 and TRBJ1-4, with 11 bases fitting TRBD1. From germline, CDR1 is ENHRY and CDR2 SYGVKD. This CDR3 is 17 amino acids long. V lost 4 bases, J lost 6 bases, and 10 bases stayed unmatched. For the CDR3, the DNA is TGTGCCATCAGTGCAACCCGGGACAGGGGGGGAGATGAAAAACTGTTTTTT. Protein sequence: CAISATRDRGGDEKLFF.

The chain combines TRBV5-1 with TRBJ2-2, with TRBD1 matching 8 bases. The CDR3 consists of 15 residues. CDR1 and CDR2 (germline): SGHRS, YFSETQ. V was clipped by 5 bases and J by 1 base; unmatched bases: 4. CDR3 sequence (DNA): TGCGCCAGCAGAAGGACAGGGATGAACACCGGGGAGCTGTTTTTT. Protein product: CASRRTGMNTGELFF.

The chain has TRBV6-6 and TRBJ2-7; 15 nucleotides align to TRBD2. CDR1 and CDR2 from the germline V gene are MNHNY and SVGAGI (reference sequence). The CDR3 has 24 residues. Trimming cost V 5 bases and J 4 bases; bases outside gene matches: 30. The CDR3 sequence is CASSLPCGQGPRTSGRACRYEQYF. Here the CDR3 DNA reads TGTGCCAGCAGTCTCCCCTGTGGACAGGGCCCCAGGACTAGCGGGAGGGCGTGTAGATACGAGCAGTACTTC.

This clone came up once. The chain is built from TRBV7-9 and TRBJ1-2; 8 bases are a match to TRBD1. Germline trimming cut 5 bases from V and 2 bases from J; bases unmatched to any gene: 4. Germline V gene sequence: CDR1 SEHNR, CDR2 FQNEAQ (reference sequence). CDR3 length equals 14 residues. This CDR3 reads CASSRGTGNYGYTF. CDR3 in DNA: TGTGCCAGCAGCCGAGGGACAGGCAACTATGGCTACACCTTC.

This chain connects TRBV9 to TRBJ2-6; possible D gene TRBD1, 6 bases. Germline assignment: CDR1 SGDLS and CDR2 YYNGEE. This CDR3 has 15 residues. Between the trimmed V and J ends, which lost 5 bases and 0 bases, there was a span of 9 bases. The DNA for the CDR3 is TGTGCCAGCAGGGACAGAAACTCTGGGGCCAACGTCCTGACTTTC. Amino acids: CASRDRNSGANVLTF.

CDR3 protein: CASSSTPGGDNEQFF. The CDR3 DNA reads TGCGCCAGCAGCTCCACCCCCGGGGGAGACAATGAGCAGTTCTTC. This chain joins TRBV5-1 and TRBJ2-1, with D possibly being TRBD2 (6 bases). V dropped 3 bases and J dropped 5 bases, with 15 bases sitting between them. The CDR3 has 15 amino acids. The germline V gene has CDR1 SGHRS and CDR2 YFSETQ.

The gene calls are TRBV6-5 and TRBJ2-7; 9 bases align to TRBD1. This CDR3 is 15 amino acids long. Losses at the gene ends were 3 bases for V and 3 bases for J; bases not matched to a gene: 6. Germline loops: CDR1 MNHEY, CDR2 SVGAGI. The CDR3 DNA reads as TGTGCCAGCAGTTATACCGGACAGGGGCGCTACGAGCAGTACTTC. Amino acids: CASSYTGQGRYEQYF.

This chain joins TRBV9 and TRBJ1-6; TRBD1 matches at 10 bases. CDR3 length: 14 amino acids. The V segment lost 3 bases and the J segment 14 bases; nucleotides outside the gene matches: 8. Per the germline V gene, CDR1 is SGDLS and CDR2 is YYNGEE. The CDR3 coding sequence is TGTGCCAGCAGCGCAAGACAGGGGGCAGGGGCCCTCCACTTT. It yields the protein CASSARQGAGALHF. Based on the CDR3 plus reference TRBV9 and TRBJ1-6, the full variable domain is DSGVTQTPKHLITATGQRVTLRCSPRSGDLSVYWYQQSLDQGLQFLIQYYNGEERAKGNILERFSAQQFPDLHSELNLSSLELGDSALYFCASSARQGAGALHFGNGTRLTVT.

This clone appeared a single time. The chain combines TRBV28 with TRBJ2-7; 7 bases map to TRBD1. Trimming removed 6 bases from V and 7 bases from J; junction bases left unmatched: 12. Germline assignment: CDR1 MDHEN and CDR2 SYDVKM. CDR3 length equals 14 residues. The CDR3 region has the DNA TGTGCCAGCAGCCCCCCCTCCAGGGGGATGGAGCAGTACTTC. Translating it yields CASSPPSRGMEQYF.

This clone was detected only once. The CDR3 bases are TGTGCCAGCAGCAAAGTTTTGTCGTATGTGTCCTACGAGCAGTACTTC. The encoded protein is CASSKVLSYVSYEQYF. J is TRBJ2-7 and V is TRBV21-1; the D segment call TRBD2 is taken from the table without a DNA check. TRBV21-1 is shown as a pseudogene. CDR3 size: 16 residues.

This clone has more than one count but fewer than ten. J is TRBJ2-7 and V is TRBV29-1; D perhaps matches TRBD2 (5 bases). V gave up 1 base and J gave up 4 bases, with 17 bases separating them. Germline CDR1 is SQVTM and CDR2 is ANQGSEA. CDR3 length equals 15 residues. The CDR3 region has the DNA TGCAGCGTTGAAGGGGGAGTGGGCGTTGGGTACGAGCAGTACTTC. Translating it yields CSVEGGVGVGYEQYF.

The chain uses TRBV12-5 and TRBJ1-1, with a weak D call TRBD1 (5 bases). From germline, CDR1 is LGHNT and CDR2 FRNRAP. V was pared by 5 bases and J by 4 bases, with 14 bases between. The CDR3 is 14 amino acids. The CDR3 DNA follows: TGTGCTAGTGGTAAAATCGGGGGTAGCACTGAAGCTTTCTTT. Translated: CASGKIGGSTEAFF.

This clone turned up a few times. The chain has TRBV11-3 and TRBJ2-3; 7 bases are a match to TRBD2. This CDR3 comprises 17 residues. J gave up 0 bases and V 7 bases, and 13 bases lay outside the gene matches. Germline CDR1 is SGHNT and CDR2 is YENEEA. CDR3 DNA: TGTGCCAGCACCATCTGGGACTATCCCTCGAGCACAGATACGCAGTATTTT. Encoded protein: CASTIWDYPSSTDTQYF.

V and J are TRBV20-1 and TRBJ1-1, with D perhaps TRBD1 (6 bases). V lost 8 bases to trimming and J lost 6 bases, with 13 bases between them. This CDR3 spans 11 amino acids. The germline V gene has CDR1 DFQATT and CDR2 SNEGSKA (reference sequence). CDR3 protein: CSKGGVSEAFF. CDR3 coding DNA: TGCAGTAAAGGGGGGGTCTCTGAAGCTTTCTTT.

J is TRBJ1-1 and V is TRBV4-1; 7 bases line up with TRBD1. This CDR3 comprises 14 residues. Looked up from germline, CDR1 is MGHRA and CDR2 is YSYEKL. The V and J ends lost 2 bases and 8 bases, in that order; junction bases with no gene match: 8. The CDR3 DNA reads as TGCGCCAGCAGCCAACCTGACAGGGTTATAGAAGCTTTCTTT. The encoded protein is CASSQPDRVIEAFF.